This T cell receptor (beta chain) was sequenced in a study of blood T cell repertoires in COVID-19. About the research overall: Donors in the United States, Italy and Spain gave samples during acute or convalescent COVID-19. The cDNA or gDNA used as material had been derived from T cells, B-cell-depleted T cells, or PBMCs.

Generated by immunoSEQ multiplex PCR, the TCRdb table keeps only in-frame clones and is missing some. The table records some 130,000 clones, around 80% of them present only once. What was sequenced was peripheral blood. The clonotype was recovered from a man aged 55 to 70 who had recovered from COVID-19.

CDR3 protein: CASSHRGVYNEQFF. CDR3 nucleotides: TGTGCCAGCAGCCATCGCGGGGTCTACAATGAGCAGTTCTTC. The genes are TRBV11-1 and TRBJ2-1; possible D gene TRBD2, 6 bases. V lost 5 bases and J 3 bases, leaving 11 bases between the germline ends. The CDR3 sequence is 14 residues long. Germline CDR1 is SGHAT and CDR2 is FQDESV (reference sequence).